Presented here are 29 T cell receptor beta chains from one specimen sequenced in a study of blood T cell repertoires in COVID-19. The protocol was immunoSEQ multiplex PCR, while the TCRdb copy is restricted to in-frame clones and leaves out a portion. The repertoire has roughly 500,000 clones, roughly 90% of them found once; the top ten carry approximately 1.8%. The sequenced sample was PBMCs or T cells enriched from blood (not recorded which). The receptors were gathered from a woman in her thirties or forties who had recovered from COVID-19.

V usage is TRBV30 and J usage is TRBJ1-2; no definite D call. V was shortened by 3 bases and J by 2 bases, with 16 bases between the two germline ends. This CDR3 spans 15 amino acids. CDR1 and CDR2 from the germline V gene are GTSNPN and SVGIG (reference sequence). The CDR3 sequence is CAWSDWYKANYGYTF. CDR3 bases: TGTGCCTGGAGCGACTGGTACAAGGCCAACTATGGCTACACCTTC.

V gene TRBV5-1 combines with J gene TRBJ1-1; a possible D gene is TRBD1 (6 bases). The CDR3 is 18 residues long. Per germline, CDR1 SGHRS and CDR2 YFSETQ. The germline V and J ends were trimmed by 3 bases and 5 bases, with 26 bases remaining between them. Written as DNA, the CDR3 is TGCGCCAGCAGCTGGGGGGGAGCATATCAGGGGCTGGCGACTGAAGCTTTCTTT. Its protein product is CASSWGGAYQGLATEAFF.

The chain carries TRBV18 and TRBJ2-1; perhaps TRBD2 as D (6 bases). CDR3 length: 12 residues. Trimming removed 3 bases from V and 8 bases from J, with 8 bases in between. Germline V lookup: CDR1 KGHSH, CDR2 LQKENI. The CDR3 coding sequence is TGTGCCAGCTCACCCGAGCGGGATGAGCAGTTCTTC. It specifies CASSPERDEQFF.

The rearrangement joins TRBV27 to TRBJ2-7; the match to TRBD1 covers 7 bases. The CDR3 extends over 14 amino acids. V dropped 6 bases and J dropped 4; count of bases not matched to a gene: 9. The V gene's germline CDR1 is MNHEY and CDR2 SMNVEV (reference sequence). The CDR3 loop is CASRLTGPGYEQYF. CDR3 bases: TGTGCCAGCAGACTGACAGGGCCAGGGTACGAGCAGTACTTC.

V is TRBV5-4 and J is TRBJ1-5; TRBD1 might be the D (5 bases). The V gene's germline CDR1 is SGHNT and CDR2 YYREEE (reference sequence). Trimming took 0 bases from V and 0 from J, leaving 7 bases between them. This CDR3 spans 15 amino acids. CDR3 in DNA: TGTGCCAGCAGCTTGGGGGGCGGTAGCAATCAGCCCCAGCATTTT. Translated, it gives CASSLGGGSNQPQHF.

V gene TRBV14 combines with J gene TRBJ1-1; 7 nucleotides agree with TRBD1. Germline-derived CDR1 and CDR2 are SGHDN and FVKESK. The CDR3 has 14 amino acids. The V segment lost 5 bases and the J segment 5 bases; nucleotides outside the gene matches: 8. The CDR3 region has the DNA TGTGCCAGCAGCTTTCGACAGGGCGGAACTGAAGCTTTCTTT. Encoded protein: CASSFRQGGTEAFF.

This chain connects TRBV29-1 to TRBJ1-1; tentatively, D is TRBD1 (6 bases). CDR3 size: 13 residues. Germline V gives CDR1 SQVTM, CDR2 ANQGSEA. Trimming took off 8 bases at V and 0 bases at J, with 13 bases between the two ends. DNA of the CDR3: TGCAGCACAGGGTATAGATTGAACACTGAAGCTTTCTTT. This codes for CSTGYRLNTEAFF.

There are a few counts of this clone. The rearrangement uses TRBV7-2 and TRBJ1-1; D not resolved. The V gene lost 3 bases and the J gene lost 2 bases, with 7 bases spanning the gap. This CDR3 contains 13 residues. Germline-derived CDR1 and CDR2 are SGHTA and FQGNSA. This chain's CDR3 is CASSFDKNTEAFF. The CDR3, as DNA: TGTGCCAGCAGCTTTGACAAAAACACTGAAGCTTTCTTT.

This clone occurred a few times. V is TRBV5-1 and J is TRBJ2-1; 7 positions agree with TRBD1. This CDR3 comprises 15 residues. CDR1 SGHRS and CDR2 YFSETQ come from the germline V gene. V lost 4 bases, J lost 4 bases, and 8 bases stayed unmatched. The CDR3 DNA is TGCGCCAGCAGCAGCCGGGACAGACAATACAATGAGCAGTTCTTC. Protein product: CASSSRDRQYNEQFF. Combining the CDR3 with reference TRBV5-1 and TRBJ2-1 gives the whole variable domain KAGVTQTPRYLIKTRGQQVTLSCSPISGHRSVSWYQQTPGQGLQFLFEYFSETQRNKGNFPGRFSGRQFSNSRSEMNVSTLELGDSALYLCASSSRDRQYNEQFFGPGTRLTVL.

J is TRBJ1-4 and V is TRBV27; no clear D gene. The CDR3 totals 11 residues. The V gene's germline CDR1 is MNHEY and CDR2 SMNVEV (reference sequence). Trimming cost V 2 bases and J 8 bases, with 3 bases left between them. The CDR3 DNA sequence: TGTGCCAGCAGTTTAGGCGAAAAACTGTTTTTT. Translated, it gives CASSLGEKLFF.

The DNA of the CDR3 is TGTGCCAGCAGCTACCGGGACAGGGCTAACTATGGCTACACCTTC. Translated, it gives CASSYRDRANYGYTF. The chain couples TRBV5-8 to TRBJ1-2; 9 bases are a match to TRBD1. This CDR3 region has 15 residues. V lost 3 bases, J lost 0 bases, and 3 bases stayed unmatched. From germline, CDR1 is SGHTS and CDR2 YDEGEE. Based on the CDR3 plus reference TRBV5-8 and TRBJ1-2, the full variable domain is EAGVTQSPTHLIKTRGQQATLRCSPISGHTSVYWYQQALGLGLQFLLWYDEGEERNRGNFPPRFSGRQFPNYSSELNVNALELEDSALYLCASSYRDRANYGYTFGSGTRLTVV.

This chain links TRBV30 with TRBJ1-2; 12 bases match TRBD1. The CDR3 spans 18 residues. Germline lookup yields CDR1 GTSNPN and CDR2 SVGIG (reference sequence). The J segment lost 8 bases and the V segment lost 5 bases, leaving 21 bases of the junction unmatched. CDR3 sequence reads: CAWVSRWIPGQGAAGYTF. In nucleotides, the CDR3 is TGTGCCTGGGTCTCCCGGTGGATTCCGGGACAGGGGGCTGCAGGCTACACCTTC.

The CDR3 DNA is TGCGCCAGCAGCTTCAGGGGCGTTCAGGGTTTGTATGAGCAGTTCTTC. Translation gives CASSFRGVQGLYEQFF. The chain joins TRBV5-1 to TRBJ2-1, with D maybe TRBD1 (6 bases). Trimming shortened V by 2 bases and J by 8 bases, and 20 bases separated the two germline ends. The length of the CDR3 is 16 residues. The V gene's germline CDR1 is SGHRS and CDR2 YFSETQ.

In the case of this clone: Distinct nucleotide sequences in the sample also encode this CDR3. CDR3: CASSSGTGRTGNTIYF. CDR3 in DNA: TGTGCCAGCAGCTCTGGGACAGGGAGGACTGGAAACACCATATATTTT. V gene TRBV7-2 combines with J gene TRBJ1-3, with TRBD1 matching 9 bases. Germline V gene data show CDR1 as SGHTA and CDR2 as FQGNSA. The CDR3 runs to 16 residues. With 4 bases clipped from V and 2 bases from J, the junction kept 6 bases outside the gene matches.

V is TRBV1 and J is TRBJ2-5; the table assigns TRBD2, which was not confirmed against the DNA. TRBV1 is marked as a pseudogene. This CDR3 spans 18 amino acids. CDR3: CTSSQDLKLAGAIETQYF. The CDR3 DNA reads TGCACCAGCAGCCAAGATCTTAAGCTAGCGGGAGCTATAGAGACCCAGTACTTC.

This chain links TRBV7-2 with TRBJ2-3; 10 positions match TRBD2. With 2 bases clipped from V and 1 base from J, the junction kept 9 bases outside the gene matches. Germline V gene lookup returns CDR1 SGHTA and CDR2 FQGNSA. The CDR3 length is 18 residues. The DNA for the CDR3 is TGTGCCAGCAGCTTAAGGCTAGCGGGAGTGCAGGGCACAGATACGCAGTATTTT. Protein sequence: CASSLRLAGVQGTDTQYF. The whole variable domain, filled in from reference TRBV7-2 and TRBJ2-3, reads GAGVSQSPSNKVTEKGKDVELRCDPISGHTALYWYRQSLGQGLEFLIYFQGNSAPDKSGLPSDRFSAERTGGSVSTLTIQRTQQEDSAVYLCASSLRLAGVQGTDTQYFGPGTRLTVL.

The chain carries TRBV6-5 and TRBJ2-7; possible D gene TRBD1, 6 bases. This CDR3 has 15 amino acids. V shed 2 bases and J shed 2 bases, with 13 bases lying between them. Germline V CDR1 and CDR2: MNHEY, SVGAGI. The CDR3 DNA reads TGTGCCAGCAGTTACAACAGGGTTTCGACCTACGAGCAGTACTTC. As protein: CASSYNRVSTYEQYF.

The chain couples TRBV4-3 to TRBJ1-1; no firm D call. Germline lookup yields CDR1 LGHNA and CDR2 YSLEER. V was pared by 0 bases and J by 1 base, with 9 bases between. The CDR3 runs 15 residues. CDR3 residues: CASSQEGGWNTEAFF. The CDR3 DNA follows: TGCGCCAGCAGCCAAGAAGGCGGATGGAACACTGAAGCTTTCTTT.

The CDR3 DNA follows: TGTGCCAGCAGCGCAGGCGGGAGGGGGATCACAGATACGCAGTATTTT. It is translated as CASSAGGRGITDTQYF. J is TRBJ2-3 and V is TRBV9, with 9 bases aligning to TRBD2. Germline V lookup: CDR1 SGDLS, CDR2 YYNGEE. This CDR3 region has 16 residues. V shed 3 bases, J shed 2 bases, and the junction held 7 bases outside the gene matches. Full variable domain (rest looked up from reference TRBV9 and TRBJ2-3): DSGVTQTPKHLITATGQRVTLRCSPRSGDLSVYWYQQSLDQGLQFLIQYYNGEERAKGNILERFSAQQFPDLHSELNLSSLELGDSALYFCASSAGGRGITDTQYFGPGTRLTVL.

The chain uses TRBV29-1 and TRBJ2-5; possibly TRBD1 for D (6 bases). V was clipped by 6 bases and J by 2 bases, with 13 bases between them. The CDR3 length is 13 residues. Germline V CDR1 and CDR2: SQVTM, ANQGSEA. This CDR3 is CSVAGTTQETQYF. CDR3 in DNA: TGCAGCGTCGCCGGGACAACTCAAGAGACCCAGTACTTC.

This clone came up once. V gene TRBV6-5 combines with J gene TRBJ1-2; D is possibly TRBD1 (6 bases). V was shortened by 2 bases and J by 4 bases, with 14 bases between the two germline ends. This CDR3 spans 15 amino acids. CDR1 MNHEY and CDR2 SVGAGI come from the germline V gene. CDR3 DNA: TGTGCCAGCAGTTACGGTCGGGGGGCAGGCTATGGCTACACCTTC. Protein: CASSYGRGAGYGYTF.

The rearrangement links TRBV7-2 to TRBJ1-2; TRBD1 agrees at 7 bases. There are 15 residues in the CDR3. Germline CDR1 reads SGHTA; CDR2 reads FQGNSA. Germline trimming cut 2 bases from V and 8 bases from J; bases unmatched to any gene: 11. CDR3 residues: CASSLNPRGRGGYTF. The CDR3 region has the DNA TGTGCCAGCAGCTTAAATCCGAGGGGGCGTGGGGGCTACACCTTC.

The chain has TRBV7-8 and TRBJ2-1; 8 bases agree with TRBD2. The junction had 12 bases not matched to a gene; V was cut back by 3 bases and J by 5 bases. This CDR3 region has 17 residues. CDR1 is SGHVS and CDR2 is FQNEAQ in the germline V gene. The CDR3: CASSLELAGLLHNEQFF. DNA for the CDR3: TGTGCCAGCAGCTTGGAGCTAGCGGGTTTATTACACAATGAGCAGTTCTTC.

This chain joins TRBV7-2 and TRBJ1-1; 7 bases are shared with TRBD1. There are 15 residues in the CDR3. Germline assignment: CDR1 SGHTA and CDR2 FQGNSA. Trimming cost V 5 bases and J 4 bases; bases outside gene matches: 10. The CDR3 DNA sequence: TGTGCCAGCAGCGTCGACAGGGTACCTGTCACTGAAGCTTTCTTT. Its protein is CASSVDRVPVTEAFF.

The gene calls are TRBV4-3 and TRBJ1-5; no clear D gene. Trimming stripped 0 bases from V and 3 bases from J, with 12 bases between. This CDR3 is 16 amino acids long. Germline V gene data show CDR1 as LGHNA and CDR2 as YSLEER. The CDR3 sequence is CASSQDLVRYNQPQHF. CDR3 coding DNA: TGCGCCAGCAGCCAAGACCTTGTCAGGTACAATCAGCCCCAGCATTTT.

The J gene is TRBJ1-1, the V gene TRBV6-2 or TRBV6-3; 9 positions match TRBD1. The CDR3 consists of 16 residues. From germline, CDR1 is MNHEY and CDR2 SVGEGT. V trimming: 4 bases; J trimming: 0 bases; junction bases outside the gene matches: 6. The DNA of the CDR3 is TGTGCCAGCAGTTCCGGACAGGGGATCATGAACACTGAAGCTTTCTTT. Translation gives CASSSGQGIMNTEAFF.

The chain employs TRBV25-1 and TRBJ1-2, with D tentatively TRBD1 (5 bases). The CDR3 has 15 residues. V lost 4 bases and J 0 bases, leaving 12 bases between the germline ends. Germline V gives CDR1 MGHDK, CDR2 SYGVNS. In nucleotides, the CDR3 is TGTGCCAGCAGTGGTGGGGCCGGAGCTAACTATGGCTACACCTTC. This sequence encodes CASSGGAGANYGYTF.

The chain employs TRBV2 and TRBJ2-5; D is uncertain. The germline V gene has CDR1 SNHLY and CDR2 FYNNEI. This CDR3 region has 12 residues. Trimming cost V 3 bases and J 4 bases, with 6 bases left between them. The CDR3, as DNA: TGTGCCAGCAGTGATCGAGGAGAGACCCAGTACTTC. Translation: CASSDRGETQYF.

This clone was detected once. The DNA for the CDR3 is TGTGCCAGCACCCCTCGGACAGGGAGCAACTACGAGCAGTACTTC. The encoded protein is CASTPRTGSNYEQYF. J is TRBJ2-7 and V is TRBV11-2; 8 bases align to TRBD1. CDR1 and CDR2 (germline): SGHAT, FQNNGV. Trimming cost V 7 bases and J 3 bases; bases outside gene matches: 11. This CDR3 is built from 15 residues.